This is a list of T cell receptor beta chains from one sample in a study of blood T cell repertoires in COVID-19. The protocol was immunoSEQ multiplex PCR, while the TCRdb copy is restricted to in-frame clones and leaves out a portion. The sample lists hundreds of thousands of clones; about 80% were seen once. Source material: peripheral blood. These receptors all stem from a human donor in a cohort sampled during active COVID-19. Each CDR3 is given with its conserved first and last residue. A D gene is named only where the DNA matches it firmly. The size of a clone is reported for some rows only, either as once, few or many, or as a class for expanded clones.

D | J | V | size | DNA | CDR3
TRBD2 | TRBJ2-1 | TRBV9 | - | TGTGCCAGCAGCGTAGGTAGCGGGGGGGTCGCGGAGCAGTTCTTC | CASSVGSGGVAEQFF
- | TRBJ2-5 | TRBV18 | - | TGTGCCAGCTCCGTGGACTCCTCCAGAGAGACCCAGTACTTC | CASSVDSSRETQYF
- | TRBJ1-4 | TRBV5-1 | few | TGCGCCAGCAGCTTGGGGGACAAGAATGAAAAACTGTTTTTT | CASSLGDKNEKLFF
- | TRBJ2-2 | TRBV7-9 | - | TGTGCCAGCAGCTTAGTATTAGTGAACACCGGGGAGCTGTTTTTT | CASSLVLVNTGELFF
- | TRBJ2-7 | TRBV18 | - | TGTGCCAGCTCACCACTTGGGGACACCTACGAGCAGTACTTC | CASSPLGDTYEQYF
- | TRBJ2-5 | TRBV11-2 | - | TGTGCCAGCAGCGAGATCGCCGAGACCCAGTACTTC | CASSEIAETQYF
- | TRBJ2-1 | TRBV7-2 | - | TGTGCCAGCAGCTCTTACCTAGACAATGAGCAGTTCTTC | CASSSYLDNEQFF
TRBD2 | TRBJ2-7 | TRBV7-2 | - | TGTGCCAGCAGCTCACATACGACTAGCGCGTACGAGCAGTACTTC | CASSSHTTSAYEQYF
TRBD2 | TRBJ2-2 | TRBV18 | once | TGTGCCAGCTCCCATGACAGCGGGAAGGGGACCGGGGAGCTGTTTTTT | CASSHDSGKGTGELFF
- | TRBJ1-5 | TRBV27 | few | TGTGCCAGCAGTTTATTAGCCCCAGGGTCTAATCAGCCCCAGCATTTT | CASSLLAPGSNQPQHF
- | TRBJ1-1 | TRBV29-1 | - | TGCAGCGCCTCTCTTATTCAAGCTTTCTTT | CSASLIQAFF
- | TRBJ1-3 | TRBV9 | - | TGTGCCAGCAGCAGCGAAGGGACTCGGGATAGAAACACCATATATTTT | CASSSEGTRDRNTIYF
- | TRBJ1-1 | TRBV3-1/TRBV3-2 | - | TGTGCCGGCAGCCAAGGCAGGACTGAAGCTTTCTTT | CAGSQGRTEAFF
- | TRBJ1-6 | TRBV5-6 | - | TGTGCCAGCAGCTCCCTTCGGTTCTATAATTCACCCCTCCACTTT | CASSSLRFYNSPLHF
TRBD2 | TRBJ2-7 | TRBV30 | - | TGTGCCTGGAGTCTTCTTAGCGGGAGGTGTTACGAGCAGTACTTC | CAWSLLSGRCYEQYF
TRBD1 | TRBJ1-4 | TRBV29-1 | - | TGCAGCGTTGCCCCGACAGGGAATGAAAAACTGTTTTTT | CSVAPTGNEKLFF
TRBD1 | TRBJ2-7 | TRBV3-1/TRBV3-2 | - | TGTGCCAGCAGCCAAGAAGGGACAGCCTACGAGCAGTACTTC | CASSQEGTAYEQYF
- | TRBJ2-7 | TRBV3-1/TRBV3-2 | - | TGTGCCAGCAGCCAAGTTCACGGACAAACCTACCGCCTAAGTCTGGAGCAGTACTTC | CASSQVHGQTYRLSLEQYF
- | TRBJ2-1 | TRBV24-1 | - | TGTGCCACCAGAGGGACAGCGGGCAATGAGCAGTTCTTC | CATRGTAGNEQFF